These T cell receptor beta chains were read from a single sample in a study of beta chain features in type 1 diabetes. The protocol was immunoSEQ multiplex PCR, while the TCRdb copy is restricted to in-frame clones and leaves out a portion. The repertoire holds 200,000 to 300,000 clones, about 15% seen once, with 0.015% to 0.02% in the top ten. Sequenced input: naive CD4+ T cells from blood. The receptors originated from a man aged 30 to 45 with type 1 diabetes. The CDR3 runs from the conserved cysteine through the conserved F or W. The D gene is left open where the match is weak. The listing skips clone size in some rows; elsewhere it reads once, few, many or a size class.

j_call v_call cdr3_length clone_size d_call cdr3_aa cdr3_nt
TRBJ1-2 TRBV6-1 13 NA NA CASSPNRNYGYTF TGTGCCAGCAGCCCGAACCGGAACTATGGCTACACCTTC
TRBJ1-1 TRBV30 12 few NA CACGQQNTEAFF TGTGCCTGCGGACAGCAGAACACTGAAGCTTTCTTT
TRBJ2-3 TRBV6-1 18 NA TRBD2 CASSEFPGTSGSTDTQYF TGTGCCAGCAGTGAATTTCCCGGGACTAGCGGGAGCACAGATACGCAGTATTTT
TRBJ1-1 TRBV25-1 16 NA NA CASSDPKQGRNTEAFF TGTGCCAGCAGTGACCCAAAACAGGGAAGGAACACTGAAGCTTTCTTT
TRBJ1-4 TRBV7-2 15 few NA CASSTPVIPSEKLFF TGTGCCAGCAGCACCCCAGTGATTCCCAGTGAAAAACTGTTTTTT
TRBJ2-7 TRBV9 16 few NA CASSEGVIGGAYEQYF TGTGCCAGCAGCGAGGGAGTAATCGGCGGCGCCTACGAGCAGTACTTC
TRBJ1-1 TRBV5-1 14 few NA CASSLGGVNTEAFF TGCGCCAGCAGCTTGGGGGGGGTAAACACTGAAGCTTTCTTT
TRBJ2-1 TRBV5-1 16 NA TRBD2 CASSSGLAVLHNEQFF TGCGCCAGCAGCTCGGGACTAGCGGTACTACACAATGAGCAGTTCTTC
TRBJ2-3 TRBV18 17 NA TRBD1 CASSPPTGGAGTDTQYF TGTGCCAGCTCACCACCGACAGGGGGCGCCGGCACAGATACGCAGTATTTT
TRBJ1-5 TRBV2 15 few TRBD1 CASSGDRGSNQPQHF TGTGCCAGCAGTGGGGACAGGGGGAGCAATCAGCCCCAGCATTTT
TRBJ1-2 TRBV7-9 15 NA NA CASSLGDPGGNGYTF TGTGCCAGCAGCTTAGGAGACCCAGGTGGAAATGGCTACACCTTC
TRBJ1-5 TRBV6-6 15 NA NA CASSYGWTAPQPQHF TGTGCCAGCAGTTACGGGTGGACAGCTCCCCAGCCCCAGCATTTT
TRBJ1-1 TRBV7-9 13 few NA CASTVGRDTEAFF TGTGCCAGCACCGTCGGTCGTGACACTGAAGCTTTCTTT
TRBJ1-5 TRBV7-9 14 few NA CASSLSQANQPQHF TGTGCCAGCAGCTTGTCACAGGCCAATCAGCCCCAGCATTTT
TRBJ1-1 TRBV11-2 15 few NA CASRTTDSMNTEAFF TGTGCCAGCAGGACGACGGACAGCATGAACACTGAAGCTTTCTTT
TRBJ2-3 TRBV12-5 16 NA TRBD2 CASGLGLAGGGDTQYF TGTGCTAGTGGTTTGGGACTAGCGGGAGGAGGAGATACGCAGTATTTT
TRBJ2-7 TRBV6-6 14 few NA CASSKGAAQYEQYF TGTGCCAGCAGTAAAGGGGCCGCTCAGTACGAGCAGTACTTC
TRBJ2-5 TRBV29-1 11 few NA CSVVQGQTQYF TGCAGCGTTGTACAGGGCCAGACCCAGTACTTC
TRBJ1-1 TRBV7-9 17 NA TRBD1 CASSQDRGSAMNTEAFF TGTGCCAGCAGCCAAGACAGGGGTTCTGCCATGAACACTGAAGCTTTCTTT
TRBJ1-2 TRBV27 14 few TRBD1 CASSFGQGSYGYTF TGTGCCAGCAGTTTCGGACAGGGGAGCTATGGCTACACCTTC
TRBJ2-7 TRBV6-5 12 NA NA CATQLSSYEQYF TGTGCCACCCAACTAAGCTCCTACGAGCAGTACTTC
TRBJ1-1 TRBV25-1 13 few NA CASKQGLNTEAFF TGTGCCAGCAAGCAGGGGTTAAACACTGAAGCTTTCTTT
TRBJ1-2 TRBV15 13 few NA CATSIQGNYGYTF TGTGCCACCAGCATTCAGGGGAACTATGGCTACACCTTC
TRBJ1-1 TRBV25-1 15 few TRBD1 CASSEGQVMNTEAFF TGTGCCAGCAGCGAAGGACAGGTGATGAACACTGAAGCTTTCTTT
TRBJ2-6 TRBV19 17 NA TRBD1 CASSRQGPLSGANVLTF TGTGCCAGTAGCCGACAGGGGCCCCTCTCTGGGGCCAACGTCCTGACTTTC
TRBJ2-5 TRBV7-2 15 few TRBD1 CASSLAGTGGETQYF TGTGCCAGCAGCTTAGCGGGGACAGGGGGGGAGACCCAGTACTTC
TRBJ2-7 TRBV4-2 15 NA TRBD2 CASSQETSGAYEQYF TGTGCCAGCAGCCAAGAGACTAGCGGGGCGTACGAGCAGTACTTC
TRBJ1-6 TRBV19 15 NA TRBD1 CASSIAGQDNSPLHF TGTGCCAGTAGTATAGCTGGACAGGATAATTCACCCCTCCACTTT